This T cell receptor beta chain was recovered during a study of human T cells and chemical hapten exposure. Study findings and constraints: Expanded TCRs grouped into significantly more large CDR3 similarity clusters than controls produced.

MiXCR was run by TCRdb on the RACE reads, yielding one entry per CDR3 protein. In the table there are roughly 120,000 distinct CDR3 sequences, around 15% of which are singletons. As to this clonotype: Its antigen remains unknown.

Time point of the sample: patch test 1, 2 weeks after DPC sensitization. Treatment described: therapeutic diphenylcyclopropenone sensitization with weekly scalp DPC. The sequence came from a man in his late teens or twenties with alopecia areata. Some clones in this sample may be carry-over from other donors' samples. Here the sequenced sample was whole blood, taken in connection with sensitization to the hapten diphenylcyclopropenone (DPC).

CDR3 sequence: CASRATASDTQYF. CDR3 DNA: TGTGCCAGCAGGGCAACCGCTTCAGATACGCAGTATTTT. This chain uses TRBV6-6 with TRBJ2-3; D uncertain. The CDR3 sequence is 13 residues long. V lost 6 bases and J lost 4, with 11 bases in between. Germline V gene data show CDR1 as MNHNY and CDR2 as SVGAGI (reference sequence).